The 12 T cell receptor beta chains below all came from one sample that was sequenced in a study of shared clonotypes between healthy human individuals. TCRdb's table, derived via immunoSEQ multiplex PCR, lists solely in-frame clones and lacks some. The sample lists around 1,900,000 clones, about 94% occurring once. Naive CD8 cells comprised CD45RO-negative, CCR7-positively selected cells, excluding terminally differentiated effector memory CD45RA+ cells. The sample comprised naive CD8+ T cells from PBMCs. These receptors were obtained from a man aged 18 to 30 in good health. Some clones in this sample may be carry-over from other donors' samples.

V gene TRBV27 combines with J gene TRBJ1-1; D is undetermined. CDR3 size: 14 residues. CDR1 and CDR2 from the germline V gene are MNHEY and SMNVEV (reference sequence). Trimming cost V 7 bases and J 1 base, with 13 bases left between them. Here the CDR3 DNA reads TGTGCCAGCACCGAGGGTTCCGGGAACACTGAAGCTTTCTTT. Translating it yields CASTEGSGNTEAFF.

CDR3 sequence reads: CASSAGSRGTQYF. The CDR3 nucleotides are TGCGCCAGCAGTGCTGGCAGTCGTGGGACCCAGTACTTC. This chain uses TRBV10-2 with TRBJ2-5; D is ambiguous. With 4 bases removed from V and 7 bases from J, the gap between germline ends came to 13 bases. The CDR3 loop spans 13 amino acids. CDR1 and CDR2 (germline): WSHSY, SAAADI.

The CDR3 loop reads CASSPRGNMNTEAFF. The DNA for the CDR3 is TGTGCCAGCTCACCCCGGGGTAACATGAACACTGAAGCTTTCTTT. The chain has TRBV6-1 and TRBJ1-1; D remains ambiguous. Trimming removed 8 bases at V and 0 bases at J, with 16 bases between. The germline gives CDR1 MNHNS, CDR2 SASEGT. The CDR3 is 15 amino acids.

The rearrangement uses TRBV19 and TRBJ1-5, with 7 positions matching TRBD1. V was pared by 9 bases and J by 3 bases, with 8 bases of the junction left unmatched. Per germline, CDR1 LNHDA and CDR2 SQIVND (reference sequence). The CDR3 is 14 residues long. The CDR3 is CASRGRGTNQPQHF. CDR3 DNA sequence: TGTGCCAGCAGGGGGAGGGGGACCAATCAGCCCCAGCATTTT.

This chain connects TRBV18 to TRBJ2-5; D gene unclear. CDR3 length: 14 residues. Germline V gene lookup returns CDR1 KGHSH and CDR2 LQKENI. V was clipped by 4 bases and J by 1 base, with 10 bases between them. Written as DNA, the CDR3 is TGTGCCAGCTCACTCCCAGGTTTCCAAGAGACCCAGTACTTC. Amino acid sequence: CASSLPGFQETQYF.

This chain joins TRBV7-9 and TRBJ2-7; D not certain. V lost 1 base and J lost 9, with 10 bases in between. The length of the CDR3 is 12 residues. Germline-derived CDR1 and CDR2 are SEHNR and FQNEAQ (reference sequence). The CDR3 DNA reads TGTGCCAGCAGCTTAGTATGGTATGGGCAGTACTTC. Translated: CASSLVWYGQYF.

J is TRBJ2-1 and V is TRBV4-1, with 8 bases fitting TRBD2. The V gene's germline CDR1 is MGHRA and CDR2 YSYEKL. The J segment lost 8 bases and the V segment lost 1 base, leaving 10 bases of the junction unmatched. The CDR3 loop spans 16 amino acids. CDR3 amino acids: CASSQGVGTSLDEQFF. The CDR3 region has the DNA TGCGCCAGCAGCCAAGGAGTAGGGACTAGTCTCGATGAGCAGTTCTTC.

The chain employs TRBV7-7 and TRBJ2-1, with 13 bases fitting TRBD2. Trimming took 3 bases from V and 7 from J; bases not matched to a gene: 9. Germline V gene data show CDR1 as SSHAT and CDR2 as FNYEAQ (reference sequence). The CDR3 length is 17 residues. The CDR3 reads CASSLGPTSGRRNEQFF. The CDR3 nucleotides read TGTGCCAGCAGCTTGGGTCCGACTAGCGGGAGGAGGAATGAGCAGTTCTTC.

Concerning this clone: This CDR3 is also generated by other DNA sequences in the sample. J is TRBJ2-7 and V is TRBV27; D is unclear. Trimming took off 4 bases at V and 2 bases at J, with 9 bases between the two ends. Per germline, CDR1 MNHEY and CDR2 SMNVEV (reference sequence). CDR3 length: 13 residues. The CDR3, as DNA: TGTGCCAGCAGTTACGGAACCACCTACGAGCAGTACTTC. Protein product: CASSYGTTYEQYF.

The CDR3 nucleotides read TGTGCCGGGGCCGGGACGACGGGCTATGGCTACACCTTC. This encodes CAGAGTTGYGYTF. The rearrangement joins TRBV7-2 to TRBJ1-2, with a possible D match to TRBD1 (5 bases). CDR3 length equals 13 residues. V lost 11 bases, J lost 4 bases, and 17 bases lay in between. Germline V CDR1 and CDR2: SGHTA, FQGNSA.

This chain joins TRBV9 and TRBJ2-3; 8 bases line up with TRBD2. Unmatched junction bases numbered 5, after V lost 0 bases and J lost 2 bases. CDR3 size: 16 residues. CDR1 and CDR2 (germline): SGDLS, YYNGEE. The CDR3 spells CASSVGVAGFTDTQYF. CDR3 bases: TGTGCCAGCAGCGTAGGAGTAGCGGGATTCACAGATACGCAGTATTTT.

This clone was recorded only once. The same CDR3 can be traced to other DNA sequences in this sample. This CDR3 reads CASSLSSSYEQYF. The CDR3 DNA reads as TGTGCCAGCAGCTTAAGCAGCTCCTACGAGCAGTACTTC. The rearrangement links TRBV7-9 to TRBJ2-7, with no clear D. CDR3 length equals 13 residues. The ends were cut back, 2 bases at V and 0 bases at J, with 5 bases in the middle. Germline values: CDR1 SEHNR, CDR2 FQNEAQ (reference sequence).